This TCR beta chain was captured by sequencing in a study of blood T cell repertoires in COVID-19. Across the study: In each case, the material was cDNA or gDNA derived from T cells, B-cell-depleted T cells, or PBMCs.

Deletions cut 2 bases from V and 2 bases from J, with 7 bases between. The germline CDR1 and CDR2 sequences are MDHEN and SYDVKM. CDR3 size: 15 residues. In the authors' workflow: Estimated nucleated cell counts came from reference gene primer amplification. Only in-frame clones appear in the TCRdb table, and some are missing; sequencing was by immunoSEQ multiplex PCR. V and J calls and clone size come straight from that table; D and trimming were deduced from the DNA. The sample carries roughly 210,000 clones, around 90% recorded once. The origin of this receptor is a man aged 30 to 45 in a cohort exposed to, infected with or recovered from COVID-19 (not recorded which). The sequenced sample was PBMCs or T cells enriched from blood (not recorded which). V is TRBV28 and J is TRBJ2-6; no clear D. The CDR3 region has the DNA TGTGCCAGCAGTTTAAGGCAGGCTGGGGCCAACGTCCTGACTTTC. Protein sequence: CASSLRQAGANVLTF.